The TCR beta chain described here comes from a study of coeliac disease. Assay: immunoSEQ multiplex PCR; the TCRdb copy retains only in-frame clones and omits some. This repertoire shows under 3,000 clones, around 62% found once; its top ten account for roughly a quarter. Trimming at V came to 3 bases and at J to 6 bases, leaving 3 bases not matched to a gene. This CDR3 contains 13 residues. CDR1 is LGHNA and CDR2 is YSLEER in the germline V gene. This TCR was sampled from a woman in her seventies with celiac disease on a gluten-free diet. Sequencing input: intraepithelial lymphocytes from the gut. This chain uses TRBV4-3 with TRBJ2-7, with 9 bases that match TRBD1. The CDR3 bases are TGCGCCAGCAGCCAGGGACAGGGTGGCGAGCAGTACTTC. As protein: CASSQGQGGEQYF.